Listed below are T cell receptor beta chains from one sample, sequenced in a study of T cell repertoires in cytomegalovirus infection. MiXCR was run by TCRdb on the reads, yielding one entry per CDR3 protein. This repertoire shows about 220,000 distinct CDR3 sequences, about 40% found once; its top ten account for more than 50%. Their target antigens are unknown. The sequencing here drew on CD8+ T cells from cultured PBMCs, taken from culture after CMV antigen stimulation. The receptor source for this set is a human donor in good health (CMV status not recorded). Some clones in this sample may be carry-over from other donors' samples. The CDR3 runs from the conserved cysteine through the conserved F or W. Each record gives: D gene, J gene, clone size, V gene, CDR3 protein, CDR3 DNA. D genes are given only for firm matches. Only some rows state a clone size, as once, few, many or a class for expanded clones.

D gene: .
J gene: TRBJ1-4
clone size: few
V gene: TRBV27
CDR3 protein: CASSLSQGTGTNEKLFF
CDR3 DNA: TGTGCCAGCAGTTTATCTCAGGGAACCGGAACTAATGAAAAACTGTTTTTT

D gene: TRBD1
J gene: TRBJ1-5
clone size: .
V gene: TRBV5-4
CDR3 protein: CASSTRQGSNQPQHF
CDR3 DNA: TGTGCCAGCAGCACCCGACAGGGCAGCAATCAGCCCCAGCATTTT

D gene: .
J gene: TRBJ2-7
clone size: few
V gene: TRBV6-2/TRBV6-3
CDR3 protein: CASSERYPYEQYF
CDR3 DNA: TGTGCCAGCAGCGAACGATACCCCTACGAGCAGTACTTC

D gene: TRBD2
J gene: TRBJ2-7
clone size: once
V gene: TRBV19
CDR3 protein: CASSKGGSIYEQYF
CDR3 DNA: TGTGCCAGTAGTAAGGGCGGGAGCATCTACGAGCAGTACTTC

D gene: .
J gene: TRBJ2-2
clone size: many
V gene: TRBV7-2
CDR3 protein: CASRTENTGELFF
CDR3 DNA: TGTGCCAGCAGGACTGAGAACACCGGGGAGCTGTTTTTT

D gene: TRBD2
J gene: TRBJ2-1
clone size: few
V gene: TRBV2
CDR3 protein: CASSEGTSGTYNEQFF
CDR3 DNA: TGTGCCAGCAGTGAAGGGACTAGCGGTACCTACAATGAGCAGTTCTTC

D gene: .
J gene: TRBJ2-7
clone size: .
V gene: TRBV5-1
CDR3 protein: CASSLNIGYSYEQYF
CDR3 DNA: TGCGCCAGCAGCTTAAATATTGGCTACTCCTACGAGCAGTACTTC

D gene: .
J gene: TRBJ2-3
clone size: many
V gene: TRBV7-9
CDR3 protein: CASSGLGDTSRDTQYF
CDR3 DNA: TGTGCCAGCAGTGGTTTGGGGGACACCTCCCGAGATACGCAGTATTTT

D gene: TRBD2
J gene: TRBJ2-3
clone size: few
V gene: TRBV12-3/TRBV12-4
CDR3 protein: CASSPLGLAGGTDTQYF
CDR3 DNA: TGTGCCAGCAGTCCCCTAGGACTAGCGGGAGGCACAGATACGCAGTATTTT

D gene: TRBD2
J gene: TRBJ2-3
clone size: .
V gene: TRBV27
CDR3 protein: CASSLGATSGTHTDTQYF
CDR3 DNA: TGTGCCAGCAGTTTAGGTGCGACTAGCGGGACTCACACAGATACGCAGTATTTT

D gene: TRBD2
J gene: TRBJ2-3
clone size: .
V gene: TRBV7-6
CDR3 protein: CASSQAGSLTSTDTQYF
CDR3 DNA: TGTGCCAGCAGCCAAGCGGGGTCCCTTACTAGCACAGATACGCAGTATTTT

D gene: .
J gene: TRBJ2-3
clone size: few
V gene: TRBV27
CDR3 protein: CASDSFRGTPRSDTQYF
CDR3 DNA: TGTGCCAGCGACTCCTTTAGGGGGACACCCAGGTCAGATACGCAGTATTTT

D gene: TRBD1
J gene: TRBJ2-7
clone size: .
V gene: TRBV7-8
CDR3 protein: CASTNRGMFGYEQYF
CDR3 DNA: TGTGCCAGCACTAACAGGGGGATGTTCGGTTACGAGCAGTACTTC

D gene: .
J gene: TRBJ2-3
clone size: .
V gene: TRBV11-2
CDR3 protein: CASSLEAITDTQYF
CDR3 DNA: TGTGCCAGCAGCTTAGAGGCAATCACAGATACGCAGTATTTT

D gene: .
J gene: TRBJ1-5
clone size: .
V gene: TRBV4-2
CDR3 protein: CASSQAPDGVNQPQHF
CDR3 DNA: TGTGCCAGCAGCCAAGCCCCGGACGGAGTCAATCAGCCCCAGCATTTT

D gene: .
J gene: TRBJ1-5
clone size: .
V gene: TRBV27
CDR3 protein: CASSLIGVLRPQHF
CDR3 DNA: TGTGCCAGCAGTTTAATTGGGGTCCTCCGGCCCCAGCATTTT

D gene: TRBD1
J gene: TRBJ1-2
clone size: .
V gene: TRBV27
CDR3 protein: CASSLSGTASTYGYTF
CDR3 DNA: TGTGCCAGCAGTTTATCCGGGACAGCGTCCACGTATGGCTACACCTTC

D gene: TRBD2
J gene: TRBJ2-7
clone size: .
V gene: TRBV7-6
CDR3 protein: CASSLAGAGGREQYF
CDR3 DNA: TGTGCCAGCAGCTTAGCAGGAGCGGGGGGGAGGGAGCAGTACTTC

D gene: TRBD1
J gene: TRBJ1-5
clone size: .
V gene: TRBV4-2
CDR3 protein: CASSRRDRGLFQPQHF
CDR3 DNA: TGTGCCAGCAGCCGTAGGGACAGGGGGCTTTTTCAGCCCCAGCATTTT

D gene: .
J gene: TRBJ1-1
clone size: .
V gene: TRBV27
CDR3 protein: CASSPRGVNTEAFF
CDR3 DNA: TGTGCCAGCAGTCCCCGGGGGGTGAACACTGAAGCTTTCTTT

D gene: TRBD2
J gene: TRBJ2-1
clone size: .
V gene: TRBV27
CDR3 protein: CASTSGRSYNEQFF
CDR3 DNA: TGTGCCAGTACAAGCGGGAGGTCTTACAATGAGCAGTTCTTC

D gene: .
J gene: TRBJ2-7
clone size: .
V gene: TRBV12-3/TRBV12-4
CDR3 protein: CASSSTVTPSYEQYF
CDR3 DNA: TGTGCCAGCAGTTCGACGGTTACCCCCTCCTACGAGCAGTACTTC

D gene: .
J gene: TRBJ2-7
clone size: few
V gene: TRBV11-2
CDR3 protein: CASSLDQTRSYEQYF
CDR3 DNA: TGTGCCAGCAGCTTAGATCAAACGCGCTCCTACGAGCAGTACTTC

D gene: TRBD2
J gene: TRBJ2-1
clone size: few
V gene: TRBV19
CDR3 protein: CASSPGTSNRNEQFF
CDR3 DNA: TGTGCCAGTAGCCCCGGGACTAGCAATCGGAATGAGCAGTTCTTC

D gene: .
J gene: TRBJ2-7
clone size: .
V gene: TRBV4-2
CDR3 protein: CASSQGGDDEQYF
CDR3 DNA: TGTGCCAGCAGCCAAGGGGGGGACGACGAGCAGTACTTC

D gene: TRBD2
J gene: TRBJ2-3
clone size: .
V gene: TRBV27
CDR3 protein: CASSPGLAGEGITDTQYF
CDR3 DNA: TGTGCCAGCAGTCCGGGACTAGCGGGAGAGGGAATCACAGATACGCAGTATTTT

D gene: .
J gene: TRBJ2-3
clone size: few
V gene: TRBV28
CDR3 protein: CASSFWIPSSTDTQYF
CDR3 DNA: TGTGCCAGCAGTTTTTGGATTCCCTCTAGCACAGATACGCAGTATTTT

D gene: TRBD1
J gene: TRBJ2-1
clone size: few
V gene: TRBV7-9
CDR3 protein: CASSSGQTGGGNEQFF
CDR3 DNA: TGTGCCAGCAGCTCTGGCCAAACAGGGGGCGGGAATGAGCAGTTCTTC

D gene: .
J gene: TRBJ1-6
clone size: .
V gene: TRBV7-2
CDR3 protein: CASSPRESSYNSPLHF
CDR3 DNA: TGTGCCAGCAGCCCGCGGGAGTCGTCCTATAATTCACCCCTCCACTTT

D gene: .
J gene: TRBJ1-1
clone size: .
V gene: TRBV7-4
CDR3 protein: CASSLGREAEAFF
CDR3 DNA: TGTGCCAGCAGCTTAGGCAGGGAGGCTGAAGCTTTCTTT

D gene: .
J gene: TRBJ2-7
clone size: .
V gene: TRBV28
CDR3 protein: CASSLSVGEGYEQYF
CDR3 DNA: TGTGCCAGCAGTTTGTCTGTGGGAGAGGGGTACGAGCAGTACTTC

D gene: .
J gene: TRBJ1-2
clone size: .
V gene: TRBV12-3/TRBV12-4
CDR3 protein: CASSFPGPSNYGYTF
CDR3 DNA: TGTGCCAGCAGTTTCCCGGGCCCTTCCAACTATGGCTACACCTTC

D gene: TRBD1
J gene: TRBJ2-7
clone size: .
V gene: TRBV2
CDR3 protein: CASTSGTGAYEQYF
CDR3 DNA: TGTGCCAGCACCTCAGGGACAGGGGCCTACGAGCAGTACTTC

D gene: .
J gene: TRBJ2-3
clone size: many
V gene: TRBV7-9
CDR3 protein: CASSLHSSTDTQYF
CDR3 DNA: TGTGCCAGCAGCTTACACTCTAGCACAGATACGCAGTATTTT

D gene: .
J gene: TRBJ2-5
clone size: few
V gene: TRBV18
CDR3 protein: CASSPRPNFQETQYF
CDR3 DNA: TGTGCCAGCTCACCCAGGCCAAACTTCCAAGAGACCCAGTACTTC

D gene: TRBD2
J gene: TRBJ2-1
clone size: .
V gene: TRBV20-1
CDR3 protein: CSARVGSGGENEQFF
CDR3 DNA: TGCAGTGCTAGAGTAGGTAGCGGGGGGGAGAATGAGCAGTTCTTC

D gene: .
J gene: TRBJ1-5
clone size: .
V gene: TRBV6-5
CDR3 protein: CASSKNGSNQPQHF
CDR3 DNA: TGTGCCAGCAGTAAGAATGGTAGCAATCAGCCCCAGCATTTT

D gene: TRBD1
J gene: TRBJ2-1
clone size: once
V gene: TRBV5-6
CDR3 protein: CASSLGTGQFF
CDR3 DNA: TGTGCCAGCAGCTTGGGGACAGGGCAGTTCTTC

D gene: TRBD1
J gene: TRBJ2-7
clone size: .
V gene: TRBV7-9
CDR3 protein: CASSTTGEPFVDEQYF
CDR3 DNA: TGTGCCAGCAGCACGACAGGGGAACCCTTTGTGGACGAGCAGTACTTC

D gene: .
J gene: TRBJ2-7
clone size: .
V gene: TRBV4-1
CDR3 protein: CASSQVNGAYEQYF
CDR3 DNA: TGCGCCAGCAGCCAAGTCAACGGAGCCTACGAGCAGTACTTC

D gene: .
J gene: TRBJ2-3
clone size: many
V gene: TRBV29-1
CDR3 protein: CSVEEPTDTQYF
CDR3 DNA: TGCAGCGTTGAGGAACCCACAGATACGCAGTATTTT

D gene: .
J gene: TRBJ2-2
clone size: .
V gene: TRBV7-6
CDR3 protein: CASSLADSPGELFF
CDR3 DNA: TGTGCCAGCAGCTTAGCGGACTCACCCGGGGAGCTGTTTTTT

D gene: TRBD1
J gene: TRBJ2-7
clone size: few
V gene: TRBV27
CDR3 protein: CASSYGQGNYEQYF
CDR3 DNA: TGTGCCAGCAGTTATGGACAGGGAAACTACGAGCAGTACTTC